Given below is one T cell receptor beta chain in context. CDR3 size: 16 residues. The V gene end was trimmed by 2 bases and the J gene end by 9 bases; junction bases not matched to a gene: 14. Germline assignment: CDR1 SNHLY and CDR2 FYNNEI. Enrolled through a virtual design, the participants were between roughly 18 and 89 years of age and came from under 25 US areas. Authors' processing steps: Quantification of nucleated cells was approximated via reference gene primer amplification. Libraries were prepared by immunoSEQ multiplex PCR; TCRdb keeps only in-frame clonotypes and omits some of them. The DNA gave D and trimming, while V, J and clone size come from that table. The sample has 200,000 to 250,000 clones, about nine tenths seen once; the top ten hold 7.2%. The data were obtained in a study of blood T cell repertoires in COVID-19. Study information: The study counted Cohort 3 donors as recovered given two negative PCRs, clearance, or symptom resolution.

Sequencing used PBMCs or T cells enriched from blood (not recorded which). The chain recombines TRBV2 with TRBJ2-3, with 7 bases matching TRBD2. This clonotype was obtained from a man aged 25 to 45 in a cohort exposed to, infected with or recovered from COVID-19 (not recorded which). The CDR3 sequence is CASSERGEGFLGTQYF. As DNA, the CDR3 is TGTGCCAGCAGTGAACGGGGGGAGGGGTTCTTGGGGACGCAGTATTTT.